The clone carrying this T cell receptor (beta chain) was found once. This entry belongs to a study of blood T cell repertoires in COVID-19. Germline V gene sequence: CDR1 WNHNN, CDR2 SYGVQD (reference sequence). The CDR3 runs 16 residues. V was clipped by 6 bases and J by 1 base; unmatched bases: 6. Adults between about 18 and 89 years of age took part from about two dozen US areas. Assay: immunoSEQ multiplex PCR; the TCRdb copy retains only in-frame clones and omits some. The sample yields approximately 170,000 clones, 80% seen once. The source is a man aged 40-50 years who had recovered from COVID-19. The chain carries TRBV10-1 and TRBJ2-3; 11 nucleotides line up with TRBD2. Sequenced sample: PBMCs or T cells enriched from blood (not recorded which). The CDR3 protein is CASSPLLAGGTDTQYF. As DNA, the CDR3 is TGCGCCAGCAGCCCCTTACTAGCGGGGGGCACAGATACGCAGTATTTT.